One sample yielded the 32 T cell receptor beta chains listed below, sequenced in a study of identical twins. TCRdb reanalysed the 5' RACE reads using MiXCR and keeps one entry per CDR3 protein. The sample has around 1.7 million distinct CDR3 sequences; around a third are singletons. Sequences were obtained from cord blood. These receptors all stem from a newborn girl in good health.

The chain combines TRBV2 with TRBJ2-4; D remains unclear. This CDR3 region has 16 residues. V shed 1 base and J shed 0 bases, with 10 bases lying between them. Per the germline V gene, CDR1 is SNHLY and CDR2 is FYNNEI. CDR3 sequence reads: CASSEEVLLAKNIQYF. DNA for the CDR3: TGTGCCAGCAGTGAAGAAGTCCTGCTAGCCAAAAACATTCAGTACTTC.

The chain has TRBV20-1 and TRBJ2-7; TRBD2 agrees at 10 bases. The CDR3 covers 15 residues. Germline CDR1 and CDR2: DFQATT and SNEGSKA (reference sequence). J gave up 0 bases and V 5 bases, and 7 bases lay outside the gene matches. In DNA, the CDR3 is TGCAGTGCTCCCAGACTAGCGGGTACCTCCTACGAGCAGTACTTC. Amino acids: CSAPRLAGTSYEQYF.

The chain uses TRBV4-1 and TRBJ2-3; D gene unclear. V was cut by 0 bases and J by 3 bases, with 7 bases left in between. This CDR3 region has 14 residues. Germline V gives CDR1 MGHRA, CDR2 YSYEKL. CDR3 sequence (DNA): TGCGCCAGCAGCCAAGATAAGGTTACAGATACGCAGTATTTT. Its protein is CASSQDKVTDTQYF.

This clonotype appeared once. CDR3 sequence reads: CATSDRQWEMVEYGYTF. The DNA of the CDR3 is TGTGCCACCAGTGATCGACAGTGGGAGATGGTCGAGTATGGCTACACCTTC. The rearrangement joins TRBV24-1 to TRBJ1-2; possibly TRBD1 for D (5 bases). Trimming cost V 3 bases and J 5 bases, with 21 bases left between them. The CDR3 is 17 residues long. Germline CDR1 and CDR2: KGHDR and SFDVKD.

This clonotype has more than one count but fewer than ten. V and J are TRBV2 and TRBJ2-1; D not certain. Germline values: CDR1 SNHLY, CDR2 FYNNEI. V was pared by 2 bases and J by 5 bases, with 7 bases between. The CDR3 is 13 residues long. The CDR3 here is CASSERRHNEQFF. The CDR3 DNA is TGTGCCAGCAGTGAAAGGCGGCACAATGAGCAGTTCTTC.

This clonotype was detected only a few times. The chain combines TRBV28 with TRBJ2-5; no clear D. In germline, CDR1 is MDHEN, CDR2 SYDVKM. Trimming removed 5 bases at V and 1 base at J, with 14 bases between. This CDR3 has 15 residues. The CDR3 DNA follows: TGTGCCAGCAGTCTACCCCAGACTTCCCAAGAGACCCAGTACTTC. It encodes CASSLPQTSQETQYF.

This clonotype was seen a handful of times. The gene calls are TRBV2 and TRBJ1-1; possible D gene TRBD1, 5 bases. The CDR3 length is 17 residues. Germline lookup yields CDR1 SNHLY and CDR2 FYNNEI. Trimming removed 2 bases at V and 0 bases at J, with 16 bases between. The CDR3 region is CASSETGQGVMNTEAFF. The CDR3 DNA follows: TGTGCCAGCAGTGAAACGGGGCAGGGAGTCATGAACACTGAAGCTTTCTTT.

V and J are TRBV2 and TRBJ2-5, with TRBD2 as a possible D gene (6 bases). Near its end, the DNA agrees better with TRBJ2-7, so the J call may be wrong. The CDR3 sequence is 14 residues long. Per the germline V gene, CDR1 is SNHLY and CDR2 is FYNNEI. The CDR3 bases are TGTGCCAGCAGCACACGGGGGATTTGGCACGAGCAGTACTTC. It specifies CASSTRGIWHEQYF.

The rearrangement links TRBV7-2 to TRBJ2-7, with 11 bases aligning to TRBD2. The CDR3 loop spans 16 amino acids. Germline loops: CDR1 SGHTA, CDR2 FQGNSA. J gave up 6 bases and V 1 base, and 8 bases lay outside the gene matches. CDR3 sequence: CASSLGAIAGGGEQYF. DNA of the CDR3: TGTGCCAGCAGCTTAGGAGCCATAGCGGGAGGGGGCGAGCAGTACTTC.

The table lists this clonotype with a few counts. This chain uses TRBV29-1 with TRBJ2-7; no firm D call. Germline loops: CDR1 SQVTM, CDR2 ANQGSEA. Trimming left V 3 bases short and J 2 bases short, with 8 bases between. The CDR3 sequence is 12 residues long. The CDR3 spells CSVEETPYEQYF. The CDR3 DNA reads as TGCAGCGTTGAGGAGACCCCCTACGAGCAGTACTTC.

The chain's CDR3 is CASSYRASGNSYNEQFF. The CDR3 region has the DNA TGTGCCAGCAGTTATCGGGCCAGCGGGAACTCCTACAATGAGCAGTTCTTC. The chain employs TRBV5-6 and TRBJ2-1, with TRBD2 matching 7 bases. The germline gives CDR1 SGHDT, CDR2 YYEEEE. With V trimmed by 5 bases and J by 0 bases, 11 bases remained unmatched. This CDR3 contains 17 residues.

This clonotype has just a few counts. V is TRBV29-1 and J is TRBJ2-4; TRBD2 matches at 8 bases. The DNA end lines up better with TRBJ2-5; the J call may be wrong. There are 15 residues in the CDR3. The germline CDR1 and CDR2 sequences are SQVTM and ANQGSEA. The CDR3 DNA follows: TGCAGCGTTGTGATAGGGGGACTAGAAGGCGAGACCCAGTACTTC. Amino acid sequence: CSVVIGGLEGETQYF.

The chain joins TRBV20-1 to TRBJ2-4; 9 bases match TRBD2. CDR3 length: 16 residues. V was pared by 6 bases and J by 0 bases, with 9 bases of the junction left unmatched. The germline gives CDR1 DFQATT, CDR2 SNEGSKA (reference sequence). The CDR3, as DNA: TGCAGTGCATCACTAGCGGGCGGACTAGCCAAAAACATTCAGTACTTC. Amino acids: CSASLAGGLAKNIQYF.

The CDR3 protein is CASSLVPGGSNEQYF. CDR3 in DNA: TGTGCCAGCAGCTTGGTGCCGGGGGGCTCAAATGAGCAGTACTTC. J is TRBJ2-5 and V is TRBV5-5; D may be TRBD2 (7 bases). The CDR3 has 15 residues. V was clipped by 0 bases and J by 11 bases, with 20 bases between them. Germline-derived CDR1 and CDR2 are SGHKS and YYEKEE (reference sequence). Full variable domain (outside the CDR3, taken from reference TRBV5-5 and TRBJ2-5): DAGVTQSPTHLIKTRGQQVTLRCSPISGHKSVSWYQQVLGQGPQFIFQYYEKEERGRGNFPDRFSARQFPNYSSELNVNALLLGDSALYLCASSLVPGGSNEQYFGPGTRLLVL.

This clonotype came up many times. This rearrangement joins TRBV12-3 or TRBV12-4 to TRBJ1-2, with 9 bases fitting TRBD1. V lost 8 bases and J lost 4; bases outside the gene matches: 5. The CDR3 length is 13 residues. The CDR3 bases are TGTGCCAGCGGACCGGGACAGGGCTATGGCTACACCTTC. Its protein product is CASGPGQGYGYTF.

The chain uses TRBV7-8 and TRBJ1-6; D unresolved. The CDR3 covers 14 residues. Per the germline V gene, CDR1 is SGHVS and CDR2 is FQNEAQ. V lost 3 bases to trimming and J lost 7 bases, with 10 bases between them. The DNA of the CDR3 is TGTGCCAGCAGCTTGGTATCGAGCAATTCACCCCTCCACTTT. It codes for CASSLVSSNSPLHF.

Notes on this clonotype: This likely reflects a read error, since a far larger clone is one base away. The V and J genes are TRBV25-1 and TRBJ1-2; D is unclear. Germline values: CDR1 MGHDK, CDR2 SYGVNS. This CDR3 region has 11 residues. Between the trimmed V and J ends, which lost 5 bases and 7 bases, there was a span of 8 bases. The CDR3 DNA sequence: TGTGCCAGCAGTTTGGCCTGTGGCTACACCTTC. As protein: CASSLACGYTF.

In regard to this clonotype: An end of the junction differs from the germline gene, which may be a read error. The chain employs TRBV27 and TRBJ1-6; the D gene is possibly TRBD1 (6 bases). The CDR3 is 14 residues long. CDR1 MNHEY and CDR2 SMNVEV come from the germline V gene (reference sequence). The CDR3 nucleotides are TGTGCCAGCAGGGACCGGGACATAGGTTCACCCCACCACTTT. Residues: CASRDRDIGSPHHF.

The chain combines TRBV14 with TRBJ2-3; 10 bases align to TRBD2. The CDR3 sequence is 20 residues long. V gave up 5 bases and J gave up 0 bases; unmatched junction bases: 17. Per the germline V gene, CDR1 is SGHDN and CDR2 is FVKESK. CDR3 sequence: CASSSLIGSTSGSSTDTQYF. CDR3 nucleotides: TGTGCCAGCAGCTCCTTAATAGGGTCGACTAGCGGGTCTAGCACAGATACGCAGTATTTT.

V is TRBV7-2 and J is TRBJ1-5; 7 nucleotides line up with TRBD1. V shed 6 bases, J shed 5 bases, and the junction held 7 bases outside the gene matches. From germline, CDR1 is SGHTA and CDR2 FQGNSA. This CDR3 contains 14 residues. This CDR3 is CASSSRGGYQPQHF. CDR3 nucleotides: TGTGCCAGCAGTTCCCGAGGGGGCTATCAGCCCCAGCATTTT.

The chain carries TRBV15 and TRBJ1-5, with 9 bases matching TRBD1. The V segment lost 3 bases and the J segment 0 bases; nucleotides outside the gene matches: 6. Germline-derived CDR1 and CDR2 are LNHNV and YYDKDF (reference sequence). The length of the CDR3 is 17 residues. Written as DNA, the CDR3 is TGTGCCACCAGCAGCCCACAGGGGGCGAATAGCAATCAGCCCCAGCATTTT. Residues: CATSSPQGANSNQPQHF.

Here the CDR3 reads CSARESGLHYNEQFF. DNA of the CDR3: TGCAGTGCTAGAGAATCCGGACTACACTACAATGAGCAGTTCTTC. This rearrangement joins TRBV20-1 to TRBJ2-1; tentative D call: TRBD2 (6 bases). Trimming pared 0 bases from V and 3 bases from J, leaving 12 bases between. Germline-derived CDR1 and CDR2 are DFQATT and SNEGSKA (reference sequence). The CDR3 extends over 15 amino acids.

The chain recombines TRBV4-2 with TRBJ1-1; a weak D match, TRBD1 (5 bases). Trimming took 0 bases from V and 4 from J, leaving 12 bases between them. CDR1 LGHNA and CDR2 YNFKEQ come from the germline V gene. This CDR3 is built from 15 residues. CDR3 in amino acids: CASSQDMGLITEAFF. CDR3 DNA sequence: TGTGCCAGCAGCCAAGATATGGGGCTAATCACTGAAGCTTTCTTT.

The chain uses TRBV20-1 and TRBJ2-5; 8 bases fit TRBD1. The V segment lost 0 bases and the J segment 5 bases; nucleotides outside the gene matches: 11. This CDR3 spans 16 amino acids. The germline CDR1 and CDR2 sequences are DFQATT and SNEGSKA (reference sequence). CDR3 amino acids: CSARDPLDRDVETQYF. The CDR3, as DNA: TGCAGTGCTAGAGATCCCTTGGACAGGGATGTGGAGACCCAGTACTTC.

This clonotype has a count of ten or more. The chain has TRBV6-2 or TRBV6-3 and TRBJ2-4, with D hard to call. The DNA end lines up better with TRBJ2-7; the J call may be wrong. The germline CDR1 and CDR2 sequences are MNHEY and SVGEGT. This CDR3 region has 11 residues. The CDR3 DNA sequence: TGTGCCAGCAGTTACCCTAACGAGCAGTACTTC. This codes for CASSYPNEQYF.

This clonotype came up a few times. The chain uses TRBV18 and TRBJ2-3; 9 bases map to TRBD2. CDR3 length: 18 residues. V shed 3 bases, J shed 2 bases, and the junction held 12 bases outside the gene matches. The V gene's germline CDR1 is KGHSH and CDR2 LQKENI. This CDR3 reads CASSPSSSTSGYTDTQYF. Here the CDR3 DNA reads TGTGCCAGCTCACCTTCCAGTTCGACTAGCGGATACACAGATACGCAGTATTTT.

This clonotype was found a few times. The chain links TRBV24-1 to TRBJ2-3, with 12 bases identical to TRBD2. CDR1 and CDR2 from the germline V gene are KGHDR and SFDVKD. J gave up 1 base and V 0 bases, and 7 bases lay outside the gene matches. The CDR3 length is 19 residues. This CDR3 reads CATSDLGLAGGPGTDTQYF. CDR3 DNA: TGTGCCACCAGTGATTTGGGGCTAGCGGGAGGGCCCGGCACAGATACGCAGTATTTT.

The chain carries TRBV20-1 and TRBJ1-6, with D possibly being TRBD1 (5 bases). Germline V gene lookup returns CDR1 DFQATT and CDR2 SNEGSKA (reference sequence). This CDR3 contains 15 residues. The germline V and J ends were trimmed by 1 base and 5 bases, with 12 bases remaining between them. The CDR3: CSARVHGADNSPLHF. CDR3 nucleotide sequence: TGCAGTGCTAGAGTTCACGGGGCCGATAATTCACCCCTCCACTTT.

There are a few counts of this clonotype. V is TRBV29-1 and J is TRBJ2-3, with 7 bases fitting TRBD1. V shed 6 bases, J shed 0 bases, and the junction held 6 bases outside the gene matches. The CDR3 is 14 residues long. CDR1 is SQVTM, CDR2 ANQGSEA, per germline. The DNA of the CDR3 is TGCAGCGTCCGGGACAGATCTAGCACAGATACGCAGTATTTT. Translating gives CSVRDRSSTDTQYF.

This clonotype appeared a few times. The V gene is TRBV6-2 or TRBV6-3, the J gene TRBJ2-7, with 12 positions matching TRBD2. CDR3 length: 17 residues. Per the germline V gene, CDR1 is MNHEY and CDR2 is SVGEGT. Losses at the gene ends were 0 bases for V and 2 bases for J; bases not matched to a gene: 5. CDR3 DNA: TGTGCCAGCAGTTACTCGACTAGCGGGGGCACTACCTACGAGCAGTACTTC. This gives the protein CASSYSTSGGTTYEQYF.

The V gene is TRBV12-3 or TRBV12-4, the J gene TRBJ2-5, with D tentatively TRBD1 (6 bases). The CDR3 contains 14 residues. V lost 1 base and J 11 bases, leaving 17 bases between the germline ends. CDR3 sequence (DNA): TGTGCCAGCAGTTTAGGCAGGACCAAGGGGGAGCAGTACTTC. Translation gives CASSLGRTKGEQYF.

About this clonotype: A much larger clone differs by one base, so this may be a read error. This chain connects TRBV6-6 to TRBJ2-1; D is perhaps TRBD1 (7 bases). CDR1 is MNHNY and CDR2 is SVGAGI in the germline V gene (reference sequence). This CDR3 is built from 15 residues. The CDR3 spells CASRETGTSYNEHFF. The CDR3 DNA sequence: TGTGCCAGCAGAGAGACAGGGACTTCCTACAATGAGCACTTCTTC.